What follows describes a single T cell receptor (beta chain). The CDR3 contains 14 residues. Per the germline V gene, CDR1 is LNHDA and CDR2 is SQIVND (reference sequence). With 2 bases removed from V and 6 bases from J, the gap between germline ends came to 13 bases. This sample is drawn from a study of cytotoxic CD8 clonotypes in ibrutinib-treated CLL. Across the study: Within the patient group, ten to twelve were relapsed/refractory and over 14 treatment-naive, and some 18 were IGHV unmutated. Mean values per sample were around 250,000 productive templates and tens of thousands of productive rearrangements.

TCRdb's copy holds only in-frame clones and misses some; the assay was immunoSEQ multiplex PCR. The sample carries 100,000 to 150,000 clones, 75% to 90% recorded once. The V call is TRBV19, the J call TRBJ1-1; tentative D call: TRBD1 (5 bases). The source is a human donor with chronic lymphocytic leukemia. This specimen consisted of PBMCs, obtained after 24 months of ibrutinib treatment. The CDR3 spells CASSIRGLGPEAFF. Here the CDR3 DNA reads TGTGCCAGTAGTATAAGGGGACTGGGTCCTGAAGCTTTCTTT.